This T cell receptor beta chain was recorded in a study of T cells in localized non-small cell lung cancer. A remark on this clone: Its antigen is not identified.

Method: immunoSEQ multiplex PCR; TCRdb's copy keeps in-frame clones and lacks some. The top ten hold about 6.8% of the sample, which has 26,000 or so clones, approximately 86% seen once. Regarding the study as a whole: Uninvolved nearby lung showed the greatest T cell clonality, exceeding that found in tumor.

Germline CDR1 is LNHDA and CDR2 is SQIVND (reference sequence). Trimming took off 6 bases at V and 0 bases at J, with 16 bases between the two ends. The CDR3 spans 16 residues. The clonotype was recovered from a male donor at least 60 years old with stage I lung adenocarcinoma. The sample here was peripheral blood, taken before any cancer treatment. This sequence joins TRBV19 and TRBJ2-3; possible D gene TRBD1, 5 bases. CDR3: CASRRGAPRSTDTQYF. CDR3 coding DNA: TGTGCCAGTAGGCGTGGGGCTCCCCGTAGCACAGATACGCAGTATTTT.